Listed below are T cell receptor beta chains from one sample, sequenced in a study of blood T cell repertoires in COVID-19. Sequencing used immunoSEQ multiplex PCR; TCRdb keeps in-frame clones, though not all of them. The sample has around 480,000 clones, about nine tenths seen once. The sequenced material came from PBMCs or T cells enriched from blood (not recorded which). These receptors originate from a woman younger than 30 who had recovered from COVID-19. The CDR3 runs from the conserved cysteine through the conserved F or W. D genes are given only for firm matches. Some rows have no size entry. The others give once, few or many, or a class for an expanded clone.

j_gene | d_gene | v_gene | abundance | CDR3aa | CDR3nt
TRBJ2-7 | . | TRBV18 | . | CASSLSQGHNYEQYF | TGTGCCAGCTCACTAAGCCAGGGGCATAACTACGAGCAGTACTTC
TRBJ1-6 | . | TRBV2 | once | CASSGGLSPLHF | TGTGCCAGCAGTGGTGGGCTTTCACCCCTCCACTTT
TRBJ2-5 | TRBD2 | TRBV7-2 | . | CASSFTGTSGETQYF | TGTGCCAGCAGCTTCACCGGGACTAGCGGGGAGACCCAGTACTTC
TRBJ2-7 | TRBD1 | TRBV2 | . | CASSSGTGLGEQYF | TGTGCCAGCAGCTCCGGGACAGGGTTGGGCGAGCAGTACTTC
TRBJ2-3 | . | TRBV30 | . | CAWSPGGTDTQYF | TGTGCCTGGAGTCCCGGAGGGACGGATACGCAGTATTTT
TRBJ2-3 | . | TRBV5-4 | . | CASSLGLANGADTQYF | TGTGCCAGCAGCTTGGGGCTAGCTAATGGGGCAGATACGCAGTATTTT
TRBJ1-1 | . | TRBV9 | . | CASSVAPGTEAFF | TGTGCCAGCAGCGTAGCCCCAGGAACTGAAGCTTTCTTT
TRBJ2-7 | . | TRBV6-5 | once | CASRFMREQYF | TGTGCCAGCCGATTTATGAGGGAGCAGTACTTC
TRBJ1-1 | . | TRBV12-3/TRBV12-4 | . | CASSLGGDTEAFF | TGTGCCAGCAGTTTGGGGGGGGACACTGAAGCTTTCTTT
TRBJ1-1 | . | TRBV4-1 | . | CASSQVLGQNTEAFF | TGCGCCAGCAGCCAAGTACTCGGACAGAACACTGAAGCTTTCTTT
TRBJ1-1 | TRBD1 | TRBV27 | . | CATRQGEVNTEAFF | TGTGCCACAAGACAGGGGGAGGTGAACACTGAAGCTTTCTTT